This entry concerns a single T cell receptor (beta chain). The target antigen is unknown. The sample originates from a study of CXCR3-negative and CXCR3-positive naive CD8 T cells. General study results and limits: Across naive subsets, surface CD5 expression was comparable, and TCR strength was inferred from properties of the TRB CDR3. Cryopreserved cells partially lost CXCR3 expression, and fresh PBMCs were used in most assays. Whereas both naive subsets had comparably high diversity, memory CD8+ cells had much lower diversity. Naive cells with CXCR3 showed TRB CDR3s that were more hydrophobic than those in CXCR3-negative naive cells.

TRB cDNA was prepared as libraries by UMI-labeled 5' RACE. TCRdb reprocessed the 5' RACE reads, keeping one entry per CDR3 protein, no DNA. The repertoire table contains 120,000 to 150,000 distinct CDR3 sequences. CDR1 and CDR2 (germline): MGHRA, YSYEKL. This CDR3 has 13 residues. Among CD8+ T cells, naive ones were CD45RO-CCR7+CD27+CD95-. The V gene is TRBV4-1, the J gene TRBJ2-7. This receptor was identified in a human donor in good health. Some clones in this sample may be carry-over from other donors' samples. Sequencing was done on a sample of naive CXCR3+ CD8+ T cells from blood. As for subset: CD45RO-CCR7+CD27+CD95- naive CD8+ T cells expressing CXCR3 (TNR3+). The CDR3 loop is CASSQEGPEEQYF.